The 13 T cell receptor beta chains below come from one sample, sequenced in a study. TCRdb called the 5' RACE reads again in MiXCR, with one record for every CDR3 protein. The repertoire includes tens of thousands of distinct CDR3 sequences, around 26% of them detected once, and roughly 3% sits in the top ten. The sample taken for sequencing was tumor-infiltrating memory CD4+ T cells sorted from the breast tumor. Subset given: memory CD4+ T cells, CD4+CD45RO+CD25-. The receptor source for this set is a female donor with breast cancer.

This clonotype was observed a few times. A junction end diverges from the germline sequence, so it may reflect a read error. The V call is TRBV20-1, the J call TRBJ2-1; 8 bases map to TRBD2. The CDR3 contains 14 residues. Germline-derived CDR1 and CDR2 are DFQATT and SNEGSKA (reference sequence). The CDR3 reads CSAGRGAAYNEQLF. In DNA form, the CDR3 reads TGCAGTGCTGGGCGGGGGGCGGCTTACAATGAGCAGCTCTTC.

This chain links TRBV6-5 with TRBJ1-5; no clear D. Germline V lookup: CDR1 MNHEY, CDR2 SVGAGI. The CDR3 extends over 13 amino acids. The V end was cut by 4 bases, the J end by 3 bases, with 7 bases between. The CDR3 here is CASSSQYNQPQHF. The DNA of the CDR3 is TGTGCCAGCAGTTCCCAATACAATCAGCCCCAGCATTTT.

The CDR3, as DNA: TGTGCCAGCACCCAAAGCATCGATGAGCAGTTCTTC. This codes for CASTQSIDEQFF. V usage is TRBV6-1 and J usage is TRBJ2-1, with D uncertain. This CDR3 region has 12 residues. V was trimmed by 7 bases and J by 8 bases, leaving 12 bases between them. Germline V gene sequence: CDR1 MNHNS, CDR2 SASEGT.

The V gene is TRBV7-2, the J gene TRBJ1-2; D not certain. This CDR3 has 15 residues. Trimming cost V 1 base and J 4 bases, with 13 bases left between them. CDR1 is SGHTA, CDR2 FQGNSA, per germline. The CDR3 nucleotides read TGTGCCAGCAGCTTAGAGGTTTGGCGGGGCTATGGCTACACCTTC. Its protein is CASSLEVWRGYGYTF.

This clonotype was picked up many times. The chain carries TRBV4-1 and TRBJ1-2; D may be TRBD1 (5 bases). The CDR3 extends over 14 amino acids. Germline CDR1 reads MGHRA; CDR2 reads YSYEKL. Trimming took off 6 bases at V and 8 bases at J, with 19 bases between the two ends. CDR3 sequence reads: CASSSERGRDGYTF. The CDR3 nucleotides read TGCGCCAGCAGTAGTGAGCGGGGGAGAGACGGCTACACCTTC.

V gene TRBV6-5 combines with J gene TRBJ2-3, with TRBD1 identical over 7 bases. The CDR3 has 15 amino acids. V dropped 0 bases and J dropped 3; count of bases not matched to a gene: 3. CDR1 is MNHEY and CDR2 is SVGAGI in the germline V gene. CDR3 sequence reads: CASSYSTGRTDTQYF. CDR3 sequence (DNA): TGTGCCAGCAGTTACTCGACAGGGAGAACAGATACGCAGTATTTT.

The rearrangement uses TRBV5-1 and TRBJ2-1; D may be TRBD2 (7 bases). This CDR3 is built from 15 residues. Germline CDR1 SGHRS, CDR2 YFSETQ. With 4 bases removed from V and 5 bases from J, the gap between germline ends came to 16 bases. The CDR3 DNA is TGCGCCAGCAGCACGGCGGGGGCTAGCCACAATGAGCAGTTCTTC. This translates into CASSTAGASHNEQFF.

About this clonotype itself: Because it lacks the conserved phenylalanine or tryptophan at the end, this CDR3 is likely a read error. The genes are TRBV12-3 or TRBV12-4 and TRBJ1-5, with 7 bases fitting TRBD1. This CDR3 contains 14 residues. Losses at the gene ends were 6 bases for V and 4 bases for J; bases not matched to a gene: 6. The CDR3 DNA follows: TGTGCCAGCAGCCTCGACAGGGCTAATCAGCCCCAGCATTCT. Its translation is CASSLDRANQPQHS.

The genes are TRBV6-5 and TRBJ2-7; D is tentatively TRBD1 or TRBD2 (6 bases each). V was trimmed by 10 bases and J by 2 bases, leaving 15 bases between them. The CDR3 covers 13 residues. Per the germline V gene, CDR1 is MNHEY and CDR2 is SVGAGI. CDR3 DNA: TGTGCCACTAGGGGGGTAACACCCTACGAGCAGTACTTC. This translates into CATRGVTPYEQYF.

Note on this clonotype: This could be a read error, since a much larger clone is one nucleotide away. The CDR3 carries no conserved terminal phenylalanine or tryptophan, so it likely arises from a read error. The chain links TRBV7-2 to TRBJ1-1; D uncertain. Trimming removed 5 bases from V and 6 bases from J, with 13 bases in between. CDR1 and CDR2 (germline): SGHTA, FQGNSA. CDR3 length equals 13 residues. The CDR3 region has the DNA TGTGCCAGCAGCCAAGAGGGCAGAGCTGAAGCTTTCATT. Protein product: CASSQEGRAEAFI.

By frequency in the sample, this clonotype is medium-sized. The rearrangement uses TRBV24-1 and TRBJ2-3; TRBD2 agrees at 13 bases. J gave up 10 bases and V 4 bases, and 7 bases lay outside the gene matches. Per the germline V gene, CDR1 is KGHDR and CDR2 is SFDVKD. The CDR3 has 15 residues. The CDR3 DNA follows: TGTGCCACCAGTGACCCGGGACTAGCGGGATTCGCGCAGTATTTT. This codes for CATSDPGLAGFAQYF.

In its sample, this clonotype is medium-sized (0.01 to 0.1%). The chain couples TRBV7-2 to TRBJ2-7; D unclear. Trimming cost V 4 bases and J 7 bases, with 17 bases left between them. This CDR3 region has 14 residues. Germline CDR1 reads SGHTA; CDR2 reads FQGNSA. The CDR3 loop reads CASSSYRKTEEQYF. The CDR3 coding sequence is TGTGCCAGCAGCTCATACCGGAAGACCGAGGAGCAGTACTTC.

This clonotype occurred a few times. In DNA, the CDR3 is TGCAGCGTTGCTAGTGGACGGCGGTATGGCTACACCTTC. It is translated as CSVASGRRYGYTF. The chain combines TRBV29-1 with TRBJ1-2; D ambiguous. The ends were cut back, 4 bases at V and 5 bases at J, with 14 bases in the middle. The CDR3 loop spans 13 amino acids. The germline V gene has CDR1 SQVTM and CDR2 ANQGSEA.